The T cell receptor (beta chain) described here comes from a study of blood T cell repertoires in COVID-19. Study overall: The United States, Italy and Spain were the sources of the acute and convalescent COVID-19 samples. Sources were T cells, B-cell-depleted T cells, or PBMCs; the material itself was cDNA or gDNA.

This clone was detected a few times. In the source study's methods: Cell counts per sample came from amplifying reference gene primers. This table comes from immunoSEQ multiplex PCR, and its TCRdb copy is limited to in-frame clones, with some not included. V, J and clone size were drawn from that table, and D and trimming were deduced from the DNA. The table has 70,000 to 100,000 clones, over 70% seen once. Germline assignment: CDR1 ENHRY and CDR2 SYGVKD. V lost 5 bases to trimming and J lost 3 bases; unmatched junction nucleotides: 6. The CDR3 has 15 residues. The chain combines TRBV10-3 with TRBJ2-2; TRBD2 agrees at 7 bases. This receptor was identified in a woman in her forties or fifties with acute or convalescent COVID-19. Material for sequencing was peripheral blood. The CDR3 is CAISPWGGDTGELFF. CDR3 DNA sequence: TGTGCCATCAGTCCGTGGGGAGGGGACACCGGGGAGCTGTTTTTT.